This record concerns one TCR beta chain sequence. No cognate antigen has been identified for it. Base quality data are lacking; no much larger clone is found one base away. In the prospective study, participants were about 18 to 90 years old, resided in under 30 geographic areas of the United States, and were enrolled through a virtual design. In the prospective study, participants were assigned to cohorts based on the clinical history participants reported in a screening survey and a study questionnaire. Exposed participants had been in contact with someone with a PCR-confirmed or clinician-diagnosed COVID-19 case within 2 weeks of study entry. In the prospective study, mobile phlebotomists collected whole blood, serum and a nasopharyngeal or oropharyngeal swab from each participant. Over a roughly two-month period, participants in the prospective study had the option of providing additional blood draws and questionnaires. Prospective study blood samples were shipped either frozen or at room temperature before DNA extraction.

This entry comes from a study of blood T cell repertoires in COVID-19 (dated by TCRdb to about 2020). With regard to the full study: Collaborator samples came from the United States, Italy and Spain and covered acute and convalescent phases of COVID-19. The material from the prospective study consisted of cDNA or gDNA derived from T cells, B-cell-depleted T cells, or PBMCs. Deeply sampled blood TCRbeta repertoires from subjects exposed to, actively infected with, or recovered from COVID-19 were included in the dataset. The repertoires were released in a freely available public database meant as a resource for research on the immune response to SARS-CoV-2. Samples were obtained from the ongoing ImmuneRACE study (first 160 participants) and from 1,254 subjects provided by 6 global collaborators. A de-identified subject ID, COVID-19 status, age in years and sex were almost always included in the sample metadata. Where HLA class I and class II types were available, the types were taken from metadata supplied by the sample provider, not from assay-based typing.

Here is what the overall study found, with its caveats: The quantity of clinical and demographic metadata differed by source and by participant and was supplied without curation.

The V and J ends are trimmed by 0 bases and 6 bases, leaving 9 bases between them. There are 13 amino acids in the CDR3, from cysteine to phenylalanine inclusive. Only the CDR3 region is kept as DNA, spanning 39 bases read in frame from base 1. The germline V gene specifies MNHNS as CDR1 and SASEGT as CDR2. TCRbeta CDR3 regions were amplified from genomic DNA using the immunoSEQ Assay, a bias-controlled multiplex PCR. The paper's processing steps were these. The number of nucleated cells in each sample was estimated from the amplification of reference gene primers within the assay. Sequence reads were collapsed and filtered to measure the absolute abundance of every unique TCRbeta CDR3 rearrangement. For each sample, productive Simpson clonality was calculated as the square root of Simpson's diversity index over productive rearrangements. TCRdb took this table from immuneACCESS and kept in-frame rearrangements with V and J called. Such tables lack part of the clones; where checked against another copy, unresolved V genes explain under half of the gap, and the rest is unexplained. D and trimming come from the DNA, and the V and J calls and clone size come from that table. The sample contains 400,000 to 500,000 clones, around nine tenths of them found a single time. Around 1.5% of the sample is in the top ten clones.

This TCR derives from a woman younger than 30 who had been exposed to COVID-19. What was sequenced was PBMCs or T cells enriched from blood (not recorded which). The chain joins TRBV6-1 to TRBJ2-7, with a tentative D gene TRBD2 over 7 matching bases. The DNA reads TGTGCCAGCAGTGAAGCGGGGGGGCTCGAGCAGTACTTC. Translation gives CASSEAGGLEQYF.